These T cell receptor beta chains were read from a single sample in a study of siplizumab effects on memory and regulatory T cells. The data were produced by immunoSEQ multiplex PCR, yet TCRdb's version contains in-frame clones alone and is incomplete. Seen here are some 97,000 clones, 75% to 95% observed once, and the top ten hold roughly 2.5%. Material for sequencing was CD4+ T cells sorted from blood. These receptors came from a human donor in good health. Some clones in this sample may be carry-over from other donors' samples. The CDR3 runs from the conserved cysteine through the conserved F or W. D genes are given only for firm matches. The size of a clone is reported for some rows only, either as once, few or many, or as a class for expanded clones.

J: TRBJ1-1; length: 14; V: TRBV27; D: TRBD1; size: .; DNA: TGTGCCAGCAGTCACAGGGGACGGTTCACTGAAGCTTTCTTT; CDR3: CASSHRGRFTEAFF
J: TRBJ2-7; length: 15; V: TRBV6-6; D: TRBD1; size: once; DNA: TGTGCCAGCAGTTGGGCCGGGACAGGGTTCTACGAGCAGTACTTC; CDR3: CASSWAGTGFYEQYF
J: TRBJ2-5; length: 13; V: TRBV29-1; D: .; size: .; DNA: TGCAGCGTTGAAATAGCGAAGGGTGAGACCCAGTACTTC; CDR3: CSVEIAKGETQYF
J: TRBJ2-5; length: 16; V: TRBV28; D: TRBD2; size: .; DNA: TGTGCCAGCAGTCCCCCGGGACTAGGGTTTTTGGAGACCCAGTACTTC; CDR3: CASSPPGLGFLETQYF
J: TRBJ1-2; length: 19; V: TRBV7-9; D: TRBD1; size: .; DNA: TGTGCCAGCAGCTTTAGGAGTAGGGGGCTTACACTTCTCGACTATGGCTACACCTTC; CDR3: CASSFRSRGLTLLDYGYTF
J: TRBJ1-5; length: 15; V: TRBV5-6; D: .; size: .; DNA: TGTGCCAGCAGCAGAGGTCGGGGGGTCAATCAGCCCCAGCATTTT; CDR3: CASSRGRGVNQPQHF
J: TRBJ2-2; length: 15; V: TRBV7-3; D: TRBD2; size: .; DNA: TGTGCCAGCAGCTCCCGGTCTAGCGGGAACGGGGAGCTGTTTTTT; CDR3: CASSSRSSGNGELFF
J: TRBJ2-2; length: 17; V: TRBV28; D: TRBD2; size: .; DNA: TGTGCCAGCAGTCCAGGGGGACTAGCGGGATACACCGGGGAGCTGTTTTTT; CDR3: CASSPGGLAGYTGELFF
J: TRBJ2-7; length: 13; V: TRBV15; D: .; size: .; DNA: TGTGCCACCAGCTTCGAGAGCTCCTACGAGCAGTACTTC; CDR3: CATSFESSYEQYF
J: TRBJ1-2; length: 13; V: TRBV28; D: .; size: .; DNA: TGTGCCAGCACCACCAACAGGGCCGGGGGCTACACCTTC; CDR3: CASTTNRAGGYTF
J: TRBJ1-5; length: 15; V: TRBV7-3; D: TRBD1; size: .; DNA: TGTGCCAGCAGCTACCGACAGGGATATCGTCAGCCCCAGCATTTT; CDR3: CASSYRQGYRQPQHF
J: TRBJ2-1; length: 16; V: TRBV10-1; D: .; size: .; DNA: TGCGCCAGCAGTGAGTCGGTCGGGGTGGCCTACAATGAGCAGTTCTTC; CDR3: CASSESVGVAYNEQFF
J: TRBJ2-7; length: 15; V: TRBV10-3; D: .; size: .; DNA: TGTGCCATCAGTGGAGGTAGCGTTAGTTATGGCGAGCAGTACTTC; CDR3: CAISGGSVSYGEQYF
J: TRBJ2-5; length: 16; V: TRBV5-1; D: TRBD2; size: .; DNA: TGCGCCAGCAGCTTATTTAAGGGAGGGATCCGAGAGACCCAGTACTTC; CDR3: CASSLFKGGIRETQYF
J: TRBJ2-7; length: 13; V: TRBV28; D: TRBD2; size: once; DNA: TGTGCCAGCAGTTCCGGGACTAGAGAAGAGCAGTACTTC; CDR3: CASSSGTREEQYF
J: TRBJ2-5; length: 15; V: TRBV6-1; D: .; size: .; DNA: TGTGCCAGCAGTCCCGTACTCCCTACCCAAGAGACCCAGTACTTC; CDR3: CASSPVLPTQETQYF
J: TRBJ1-2; length: 13; V: TRBV28; D: .; size: .; DNA: TGTGCCAGCAACCCCCTTGGGGTATATGGCTACACCTTC; CDR3: CASNPLGVYGYTF
J: TRBJ1-5; length: 15; V: TRBV7-8; D: TRBD1; size: .; DNA: TGTGCCAGCAGCCCAGGGACAGCTCCAGAGCAGCCCCAGCATTTT; CDR3: CASSPGTAPEQPQHF
J: TRBJ2-1; length: 16; V: TRBV27; D: TRBD2; size: .; DNA: TGTGCCAGCAGTGCCCGGACTAGCGGGGCCCTGGGGGAGCAGTTCTTC; CDR3: CASSARTSGALGEQFF
J: TRBJ2-2; length: 13; V: TRBV28; D: TRBD1; size: .; DNA: TGTGCCAGCAATACAGGGGTCGCCGGGGAGCTGTTTTTT; CDR3: CASNTGVAGELFF
J: TRBJ2-2; length: 17; V: TRBV28; D: TRBD2; size: .; DNA: TGTGCCAGCAGTTTCCCTTCGACTAGCGGGATTACCGGGGAGCTGTTTTTT; CDR3: CASSFPSTSGITGELFF
J: TRBJ2-2; length: 12; V: TRBV7-9; D: .; size: .; DNA: TGTGCCAGCAGCTTACCGACCGGGGAGCTGTTTTTT; CDR3: CASSLPTGELFF
J: TRBJ1-2; length: 13; V: TRBV7-9; D: TRBD1; size: .; DNA: TGTGCCAGCAGCCAGACAGGGGGCGGAGGCTACACCTTC; CDR3: CASSQTGGGGYTF
J: TRBJ2-5; length: 17; V: TRBV28; D: .; size: .; DNA: TGTGCCAGCAGTTTATTGGACTGGACAGTAGGAGGAGAGACCCAGTACTTC; CDR3: CASSLLDWTVGGETQYF
J: TRBJ2-3; length: 14; V: TRBV11-2; D: .; size: .; DNA: TGTGCCAGCAGTCTCCAAACCACCGCGGATACGCAGTATTTT; CDR3: CASSLQTTADTQYF
J: TRBJ2-1; length: 15; V: TRBV6-4; D: TRBD2; size: .; DNA: TGTGCCAGCAGTGATACGCTAGCGGACTACAATGAGCAGTTCTTC; CDR3: CASSDTLADYNEQFF
J: TRBJ2-7; length: 17; V: TRBV11-2; D: .; size: .; DNA: TGTGCCAGCAGCGAGATGGCTACGGGAGACCTCTCCTACGAGCAGTACTTC; CDR3: CASSEMATGDLSYEQYF
J: TRBJ2-4; length: 16; V: TRBV5-1; D: .; size: .; DNA: TGCGCCAGCAGCCCGGGACAAATTACCGCCAAAAACATTCAGTACTTC; CDR3: CASSPGQITAKNIQYF
J: TRBJ2-3; length: 15; V: TRBV10-3; D: .; size: .; DNA: TGTGCTACATTCGGGGCCGAACTTAGCACAGATACGCAGTATTTT; CDR3: CATFGAELSTDTQYF
J: TRBJ1-5; length: 15; V: TRBV19; D: TRBD1; size: .; DNA: TGTGCCAGTAGTGCCCGGGACAGGGGTATTCAGCCCCAGCATTTT; CDR3: CASSARDRGIQPQHF
J: TRBJ2-5; length: 21; V: TRBV4-2; D: TRBD1; size: .; DNA: TGTGCCAGCAGCCTCCTTGGGACAGGGGGATCGTATCTAAACCCCACAGAGACCCAGTACTTC; CDR3: CASSLLGTGGSYLNPTETQYF
J: TRBJ2-7; length: 12; V: TRBV19; D: .; size: .; DNA: TGTGCCAGTAGTCCCCGTGAGCGGGAGCAGTACTTC; CDR3: CASSPREREQYF
J: TRBJ2-3; length: 14; V: TRBV2; D: .; size: .; DNA: TGTGCCAGCAGGGCGGCATCGGGTAACTTATTGCAGTATTTT; CDR3: CASRAASGNLLQYF
J: TRBJ1-2; length: 13; V: TRBV5-1; D: .; size: .; DNA: TGCGCCAGCAGCTTTGGACAGTCCTATGGCTACACCTTC; CDR3: CASSFGQSYGYTF
J: TRBJ2-7; length: 14; V: TRBV7-9; D: .; size: .; DNA: TGTGCCAGCAGCAGACGACAGTCGGGGCTCGAGCAGTACTTC; CDR3: CASSRRQSGLEQYF
J: TRBJ2-1; length: 15; V: TRBV5-5; D: TRBD1; size: .; DNA: TGTGCCAGCAGAGTGGGACAGGGGTTCTACAATGAGCAGTTCTTC; CDR3: CASRVGQGFYNEQFF
J: TRBJ1-2; length: 11; V: TRBV20-1; D: TRBD1; size: .; DNA: TGCAGTGCTGGGGACAGGAAAGGCTACACCTTC; CDR3: CSAGDRKGYTF
J: TRBJ2-7; length: 15; V: TRBV18; D: .; size: .; DNA: TGTGCCAGCTCACCCAGGAGGGGGGAGTGGAACGAGCAGTACTTC; CDR3: CASSPRRGEWNEQYF
J: TRBJ2-1; length: 13; V: TRBV6-1; D: TRBD2; size: .; DNA: TGTGCCAGCACCATGGGACTAGCGGGAGAGCAGTTCTTC; CDR3: CASTMGLAGEQFF
J: TRBJ1-5; length: 14; V: TRBV10-3; D: .; size: .; DNA: TGTGCCTCACAGGCCGCCCCTAGCAATCAGCCCCAGCATTTT; CDR3: CASQAAPSNQPQHF
J: TRBJ1-5; length: 15; V: TRBV19; D: .; size: .; DNA: TGTGCCAGTAGTATCGAAACAGGGCTCTCACAGCCCCAGCATTTT; CDR3: CASSIETGLSQPQHF
J: TRBJ2-7; length: 14; V: TRBV19; D: .; size: .; DNA: TGTGCCAGTAGTATGCTAGCCGGATCCTACGAGCAGTACTTC; CDR3: CASSMLAGSYEQYF
J: TRBJ1-1; length: 15; V: TRBV15; D: TRBD1; size: once; DNA: TGTGCCACCAGCAGACCCGGGACAGGGAGGACTGAAGCTTTCTTT; CDR3: CATSRPGTGRTEAFF
J: TRBJ1-1; length: 15; V: TRBV18; D: .; size: .; DNA: TGTGCCAGCTCACCATTTGGTGGGGGTAACACTGAAGCTTTCTTT; CDR3: CASSPFGGGNTEAFF
J: TRBJ2-1; length: 16; V: TRBV19; D: TRBD2; size: .; DNA: TGTGCCAGTAGCACGGGACTAGCGGGAGGGAAACATGAGCAGTTCTTC; CDR3: CASSTGLAGGKHEQFF
J: TRBJ2-3; length: 16; V: TRBV6-9; D: TRBD2; size: .; DNA: TGTGCCAGCAGTTACCAACTAGCGGGAAGCACAGATACGCAGTATTTT; CDR3: CASSYQLAGSTDTQYF
J: TRBJ2-7; length: 15; V: TRBV4-2; D: TRBD2; size: .; DNA: TGTGCCAGCAGCTCCACACTAGCGGGGGGGTCGGAGCAGTACTTC; CDR3: CASSSTLAGGSEQYF
J: TRBJ2-1; length: 16; V: TRBV7-9; D: .; size: .; DNA: TGTGCCAGCAGCTCCGGACTTTTTAGCTCCTACAATGAGCAGTTCTTC; CDR3: CASSSGLFSSYNEQFF
J: TRBJ1-5; length: 12; V: TRBV7-2; D: .; size: .; DNA: TGTGCCAGCACCACCGTCGGTCAGCCCCAGCATTTT; CDR3: CASTTVGQPQHF
J: TRBJ1-2; length: 13; V: TRBV6-5; D: .; size: .; DNA: TGTGCCAGCAGGGAACAGGCCGCCGGTCGCTACACCTTC; CDR3: CASREQAAGRYTF
J: TRBJ2-1; length: 14; V: TRBV27; D: TRBD1; size: .; DNA: TGTGCCAGTAGGACAGGGGCCTCCTACAATGAGCAGTTCTTC; CDR3: CASRTGASYNEQFF
J: TRBJ1-5; length: 12; V: TRBV12-5; D: .; size: .; DNA: TGTGCTAGTGGTTTAGGTAGTCAGCCCCAGCATTTT; CDR3: CASGLGSQPQHF
J: TRBJ2-1; length: 15; V: TRBV7-3; D: .; size: few; DNA: TGTGCCAGCAGCGTGGGGGTGGACTACTCGAATGAGCAGTTCTTC; CDR3: CASSVGVDYSNEQFF
J: TRBJ1-2; length: 15; V: TRBV2; D: .; size: .; DNA: TGTGCCAGCAGTGAAGAACGGGGGGCGCGATCTGGCTACACCTTC; CDR3: CASSEERGARSGYTF